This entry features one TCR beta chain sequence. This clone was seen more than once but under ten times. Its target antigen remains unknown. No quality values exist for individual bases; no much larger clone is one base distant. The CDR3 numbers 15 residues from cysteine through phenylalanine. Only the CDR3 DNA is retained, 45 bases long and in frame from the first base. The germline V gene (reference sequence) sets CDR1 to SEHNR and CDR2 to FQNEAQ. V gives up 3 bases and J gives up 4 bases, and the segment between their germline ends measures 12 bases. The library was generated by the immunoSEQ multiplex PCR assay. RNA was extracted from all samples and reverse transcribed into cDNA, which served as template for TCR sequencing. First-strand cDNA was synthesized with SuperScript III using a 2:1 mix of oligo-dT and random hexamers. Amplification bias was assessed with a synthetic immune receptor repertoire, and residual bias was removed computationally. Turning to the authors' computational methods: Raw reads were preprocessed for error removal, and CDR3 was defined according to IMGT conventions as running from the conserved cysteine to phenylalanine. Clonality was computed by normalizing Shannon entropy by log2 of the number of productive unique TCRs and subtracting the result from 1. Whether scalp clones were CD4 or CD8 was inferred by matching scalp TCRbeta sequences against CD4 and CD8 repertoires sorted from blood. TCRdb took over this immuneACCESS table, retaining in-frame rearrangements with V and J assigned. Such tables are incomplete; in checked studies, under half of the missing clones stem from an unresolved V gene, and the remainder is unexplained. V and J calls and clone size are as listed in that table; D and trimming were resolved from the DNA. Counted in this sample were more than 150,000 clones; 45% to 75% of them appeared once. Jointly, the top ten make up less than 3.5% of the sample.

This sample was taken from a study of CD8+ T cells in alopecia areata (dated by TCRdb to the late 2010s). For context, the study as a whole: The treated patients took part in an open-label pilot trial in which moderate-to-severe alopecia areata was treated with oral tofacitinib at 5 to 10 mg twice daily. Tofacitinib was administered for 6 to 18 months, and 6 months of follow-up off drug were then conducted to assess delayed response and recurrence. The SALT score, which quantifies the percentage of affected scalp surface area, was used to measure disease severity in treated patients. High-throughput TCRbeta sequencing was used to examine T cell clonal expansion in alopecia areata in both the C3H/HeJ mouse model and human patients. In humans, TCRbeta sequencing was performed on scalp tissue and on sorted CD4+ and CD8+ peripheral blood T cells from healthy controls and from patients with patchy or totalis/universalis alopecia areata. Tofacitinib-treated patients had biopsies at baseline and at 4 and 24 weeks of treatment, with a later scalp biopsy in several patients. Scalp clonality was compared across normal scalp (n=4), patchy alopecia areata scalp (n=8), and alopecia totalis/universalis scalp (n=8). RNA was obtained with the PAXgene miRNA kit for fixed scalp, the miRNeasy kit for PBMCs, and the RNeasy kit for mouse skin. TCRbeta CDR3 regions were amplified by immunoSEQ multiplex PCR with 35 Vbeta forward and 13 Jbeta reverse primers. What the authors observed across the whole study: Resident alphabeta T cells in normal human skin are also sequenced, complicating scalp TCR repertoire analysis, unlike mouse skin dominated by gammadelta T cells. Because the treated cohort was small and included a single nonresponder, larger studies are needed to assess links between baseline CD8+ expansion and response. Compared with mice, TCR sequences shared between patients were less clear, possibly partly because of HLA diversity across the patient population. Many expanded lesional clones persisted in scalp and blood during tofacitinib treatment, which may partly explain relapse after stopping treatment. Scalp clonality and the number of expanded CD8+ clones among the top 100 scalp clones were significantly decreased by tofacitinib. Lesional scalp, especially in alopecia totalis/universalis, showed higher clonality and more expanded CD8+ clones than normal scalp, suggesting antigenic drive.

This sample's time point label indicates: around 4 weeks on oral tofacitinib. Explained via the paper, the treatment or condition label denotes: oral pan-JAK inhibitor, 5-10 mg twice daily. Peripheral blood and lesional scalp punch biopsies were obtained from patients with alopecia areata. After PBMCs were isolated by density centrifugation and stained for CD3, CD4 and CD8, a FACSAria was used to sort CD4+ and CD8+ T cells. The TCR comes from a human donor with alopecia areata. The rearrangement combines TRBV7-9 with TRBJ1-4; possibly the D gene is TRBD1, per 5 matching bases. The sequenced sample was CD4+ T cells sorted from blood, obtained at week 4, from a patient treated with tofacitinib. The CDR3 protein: CASSFTGTHNEKLFF. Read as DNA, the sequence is TGTGCCAGCAGCTTCACCGGGACTCATAATGAAAAACTGTTTTTT.